One and the same sample provided the 20 T cell receptor beta chains below, sequenced in a study of memory CD4+ T cells and cytomegalovirus serostatus (dated by TCRdb to the late 2010s). The method behind the library was the immunoSEQ multiplex PCR assay. TCRdb took over this immuneACCESS table, retaining in-frame rearrangements with V and J assigned. Such tables are incomplete; in checked studies, under half of the missing clones stem from an unresolved V gene, and the remainder is unexplained. Counted in this sample were 40,000 to 50,000 clones; roughly four fifths of them appeared once. 0.9% to 1.5% of the sample belongs to the ten largest clones. Single viable CD3+CD4+CD8-CD45RO+ cells were sorted as memory CD4+ T cells on a FACSAria II. The sample consisted of memory CD4+ T cells from blood. The receptors come from an adult in good health and CMV-seropositive.

J is TRBJ2-3 and V is TRBV9; no definite D call. V lost 2 bases and J lost 5, with 18 bases in between. This CDR3 comprises 16 residues. CDR1 is SGDLS, CDR2 YYNGEE, per germline. The CDR3 DNA follows: TGTGCCAGCAGCGTGTTTATAGGTGGTCGGAGAGATACGCAGTATTTT. This codes for CASSVFIGGRRDTQYF.

The CDR3 protein is CASSQLRGDEAFF. CDR3 in DNA: TGCGCCAGCAGCCAGCTCCGCGGTGATGAAGCTTTCTTT. The V gene is TRBV4-3, the J gene TRBJ1-1; D call uncertain. This CDR3 comprises 13 residues. Trimming pared 3 bases from V and 7 bases from J, leaving 12 bases between. The germline V gene encodes CDR1 LGHNA and CDR2 YSLEER.

The rearrangement uses TRBV5-1 and TRBJ2-2; D is uncertain. Trimming left V 0 bases short and J 4 bases short, with 4 bases between. CDR1 is SGHRS and CDR2 is YFSETQ in the germline V gene. The length of the CDR3 is 13 residues. For the CDR3, the DNA is TGCGCCAGCAGCTTGGCGGGCACCGGGGAGCTGTTTTTT. Residues: CASSLAGTGELFF.

The chain couples TRBV6-4 to TRBJ1-5; perhaps TRBD1 as D (6 bases). The CDR3 has 14 amino acids. The germline V gene has CDR1 MRHNA and CDR2 SNTAGT. The germline V and J ends were trimmed by 4 bases and 9 bases, with 16 bases remaining between them. CDR3 nucleotides: TGTGCCAGCAGTGCCTCACAGGGACCCGGGCCCCAGCATTTT. Amino acids: CASSASQGPGPQHF.

The chain links TRBV7-8 to TRBJ1-6; D is uncertain. Trimming stripped 2 bases from V and 3 bases from J, with 14 bases between. The CDR3 has 17 residues. Germline CDR1 and CDR2: SGHVS and FQNEAQ. CDR3 in DNA: TGTGCCAGCAGCTTACCTCTTCGCAGAGACTATAATTCACCCCTCCACTTT. Translated, it gives CASSLPLRRDYNSPLHF.

This chain uses TRBV6-5 with TRBJ1-1; TRBD1 is a possible D gene (5 bases). The V gene lost 4 bases and the J gene lost 1 base, with 13 bases spanning the gap. The CDR3 is 15 amino acids. Germline CDR1 MNHEY, CDR2 SVGAGI. CDR3 sequence reads: CASSSPTTANTEAFF. The CDR3 region has the DNA TGTGCCAGCAGTTCACCGACGACAGCGAACACTGAAGCTTTCTTT.

This clone is medium-sized. The CDR3 coding sequence is TGTGCCAGCAGCGAATTCGCGGACAGGGGAGCCAATCAGCCCCAGCATTTT. It encodes CASSEFADRGANQPQHF. The gene calls are TRBV21-1 and TRBJ1-5; the table assigns TRBD1, which was not confirmed against the DNA. TRBV21-1 is annotated as a pseudogene. This CDR3 spans 17 amino acids.

The CDR3 region is CASSLGGQDEQYF. In DNA, the CDR3 is TGTGCCAGCAGCTTAGGGGGACAGGACGAGCAGTACTTC. The V gene is TRBV11-2, the J gene TRBJ2-7; TRBD1 matches 8 bases. The CDR3 runs 13 residues. J was trimmed by 5 bases and V by 1 base; bases with no gene match: 1. CDR1 and CDR2 (germline): SGHAT, FQNNGV.

The V gene is TRBV2, the J gene TRBJ1-5; perhaps TRBD1 as D (6 bases). The CDR3 is 14 residues long. CDR1 is SNHLY, CDR2 FYNNEI, per germline. V gave up 6 bases and J gave up 10 bases, with 19 bases separating them. CDR3 in amino acids: CASSSRDRLGPQHF. As DNA, the CDR3 is TGTGCCAGCAGCTCCCGCGACAGGTTAGGACCCCAGCATTTT.

In its sample, this clone was seen a few times. The gene calls are TRBV7-6 and TRBJ1-1; TRBD1 matches 8 bases. The CDR3 covers 15 residues. Germline V gene lookup returns CDR1 SGHVS and CDR2 FNYEAQ. V lost 5 bases to trimming and J lost 3 bases; unmatched junction nucleotides: 8. This chain's CDR3 is CASSKDRAGDTEAFF. CDR3 coding DNA: TGTGCCAGCAGCAAGGACAGGGCGGGTGACACTGAAGCTTTCTTT. The entire variable domain, with the rest obtained from reference TRBV7-6 and TRBJ1-1, is as follows: GAGVSQSPRYKVTKRGQDVALRCDPISGHVSLYWYRQALGQGPEFLTYFNYEAQQDKSGLPNDRFSAERPEGSISTLTIQRTEQRDSAMYRCASSKDRAGDTEAFFGQGTRLTVV.

The chain couples TRBV29-1 to TRBJ2-3, with D possibly TRBD2 on 5 matching bases. The germline CDR1 and CDR2 sequences are SQVTM and ANQGSEA. The CDR3 length is 15 residues. Trimming left V 4 bases short and J 0 bases short, with 14 bases between. The CDR3 region has the DNA TGCAGCGTTGGGGTCACGGGGTCTAGCACAGATACGCAGTATTTT. Encoded protein: CSVGVTGSSTDTQYF.

The chain combines TRBV10-2 with TRBJ1-6, with TRBD1 identical over 7 bases. CDR1 is WSHSY, CDR2 SAAADI, per germline. V gave up 3 bases and J gave up 2 bases; unmatched junction bases: 4. This CDR3 is 16 amino acids long. The CDR3 sequence is CASSDQQGTYNSPLHF. The CDR3 coding sequence is TGCGCCAGCAGTGACCAACAGGGGACCTATAATTCACCCCTCCACTTT.

This chain connects TRBV21-1 to TRBJ1-2. TRBV21-1 is recorded as a pseudogene. The CDR3 totals 15 residues. CDR3 sequence reads: CASSKEGRDGYGYTF. The CDR3 DNA follows: TGTGCCAGCAGCAAAGAAGGGAGGGACGGCTATGGCTACACCTTC.

V is TRBV2 and J is TRBJ2-1; a possible D gene is TRBD1 (5 bases). V lost 6 bases to trimming and J lost 0 bases, with 12 bases between them. The CDR3 has 15 amino acids. Looked up from germline, CDR1 is SNHLY and CDR2 is FYNNEI. This CDR3 is CASSDDSYSYNEQFF. CDR3 sequence (DNA): TGTGCCAGCAGCGACGACAGTTACTCCTACAATGAGCAGTTCTTC.

This clone was counted between two and nine times. This chain uses TRBV5-1 with TRBJ2-7; a weak D match, TRBD1 (6 bases). The V gene's germline CDR1 is SGHRS and CDR2 YFSETQ. The V end lost 7 bases, the J end lost 6 bases, and 17 bases lay between the germline ends. The CDR3 runs to 13 residues. The CDR3 is CASSFETGSEQYF. In DNA form, the CDR3 reads TGCGCCAGCTCGTTCGAAACAGGGAGCGAGCAGTACTTC.

This clone was observed once. The rearrangement links TRBV7-9 to TRBJ2-7; D is unresolved. V lost 4 bases and J 5 bases, leaving 9 bases between the germline ends. The CDR3 has 12 amino acids. Germline V gene data show CDR1 as SEHNR and CDR2 as FQNEAQ (reference sequence). The CDR3 bases are TGTGCCAGCAGCTATACAGATCACGAGCAGTACTTC. It codes for CASSYTDHEQYF.

This clone is a singleton in its sample. The chain has TRBV7-2 and TRBJ1-6; D is undetermined. V was cut by 5 bases and J by 5 bases, with 7 bases left in between. CDR1 SGHTA and CDR2 FQGNSA come from the germline V gene. The CDR3 has 13 amino acids. In nucleotides, the CDR3 is TGTGCCAGCAGCCTTACCAATAATTCACCCCTCCACTTT. Its translation is CASSLTNNSPLHF.

The V and J genes are TRBV19 and TRBJ1-5; D perhaps matches TRBD1 (5 bases). Trimming left V 7 bases short and J 3 bases short, with 13 bases between. Germline CDR1 LNHDA, CDR2 SQIVND (reference sequence). The CDR3 contains 14 residues. The CDR3 nucleotides read TGTGCCAGTAACTATGTGGACACCAATCAGCCCCAGCATTTT. This encodes CASNYVDTNQPQHF.

The chain recombines TRBV19 with TRBJ2-7; 10 bases are shared with TRBD2. Germline V CDR1 and CDR2: LNHDA, SQIVND (reference sequence). The J segment lost 0 bases and the V segment lost 6 bases, leaving 8 bases of the junction unmatched. The CDR3 spans 16 residues. CDR3 coding DNA: TGTGCCAGTAGCCGATCTAGCGGGGGCTTCTCCTACGAGCAGTACTTC. Its protein is CASSRSSGGFSYEQYF.

This chain uses TRBV19 with TRBJ2-7; 9 nucleotides agree with TRBD1. The J segment lost 2 bases and the V segment lost 6 bases, leaving 8 bases of the junction unmatched. The germline V gene encodes CDR1 LNHDA and CDR2 SQIVND (reference sequence). The length of the CDR3 is 15 residues. CDR3 sequence (DNA): TGTGCCAGTAGCCTCCGGACAGGGGTGGCCTACGAGCAGTACTTC. It yields the protein CASSLRTGVAYEQYF.